This T cell receptor (beta chain) was identified during a study of type 1 regulatory T cells. The overall study: This in vitro CD4 product, T-allo10, is enriched for Tr1 cells and alloantigen-specific. Study-wide findings and caveats: Type 1 regulatory T cells had a more restricted TCR repertoire than non-type 1 regulatory T cells.

Germline CDR1 is DFQATT and CDR2 is SNEGSKA (reference sequence). Trimming took 4 bases from V and 5 from J, leaving 14 bases between them. This CDR3 comprises 13 residues. TCRdb processed the reads anew with MiXCR; each CDR3 protein has one entry. The sample lists about 62,000 distinct CDR3 sequences, approximately 60% occurring once. With respect to this clonotype: Its cognate antigen is unknown.

The chain employs TRBV20-1 and TRBJ2-5, with D perhaps assigned TRBD1 or TRBD2 (5 bases each). This clonotype originated in a human donor in good health. Sequenced sample: cultured non-Tr1 T cells, either the whole culture or a sorted T cell fraction (not recorded which). The CDR3, as DNA: TGCAGTGCTAATCGAGGGGAATGGGAGACCCAGTACTTC. It translates to CSANRGEWETQYF.